The 20 T cell receptor beta chains reported below all come from one sample, sequenced in a study of blood T cell repertoires in COVID-19. The protocol was immunoSEQ multiplex PCR, while the TCRdb copy is restricted to in-frame clones and leaves out a portion. Of 45,000 to 50,000 clones in the sample, more than 70% were seen once. Sequencing was carried out using peripheral blood. The receptors derive from a man aged 50 to 59 with active COVID-19.

This chain links TRBV9 with TRBJ2-1; D unclear. V was trimmed by 1 base and J by 6 bases, leaving 17 bases between them. Germline CDR1 is SGDLS and CDR2 is YYNGEE. This CDR3 contains 16 residues. DNA of the CDR3: TGTGCCAGCAGCGTAAGCGCGGTGGTGGGTTCCAATGAGCAGTTCTTC. Encoded protein: CASSVSAVVGSNEQFF.

The V call is TRBV2, the J call TRBJ2-3, with D possibly being TRBD2 (7 bases). Germline CDR1 is SNHLY and CDR2 is FYNNEI. V lost 10 bases and J 0 bases, leaving 17 bases between the germline ends. The CDR3 loop spans 15 amino acids. DNA for the CDR3: TGTGCCAACTCCGGGGGGCGGGGTAGCACAGATACGCAGTATTTT. It encodes CANSGGRGSTDTQYF.

The chain employs TRBV15 and TRBJ1-4, with 10 nucleotides matching TRBD1. The CDR3 runs 15 residues. V shed 2 bases, J shed 7 bases, and the junction held 4 bases outside the gene matches. CDR1 and CDR2 from the germline V gene are LNHNV and YYDKDF (reference sequence). The CDR3 here is CATSRRQGAGEKLFF. The CDR3 bases are TGTGCCACCAGCAGACGACAGGGGGCGGGTGAAAAACTGTTTTTT.

A single count supports this clone. The rearrangement links TRBV5-5 to TRBJ1-4, with D maybe TRBD1 (5 bases). Trimming left V 4 bases short and J 7 bases short, with 11 bases between. Germline CDR1 SGHKS, CDR2 YYEKEE (reference sequence). The CDR3 runs 13 residues. Here the CDR3 DNA reads TGTGCCAGCAGCAGGAGCAGGGTTGAAAAACTGTTTTTT. Amino acid sequence: CASSRSRVEKLFF.

V gene TRBV2 combines with J gene TRBJ1-5, with D perhaps matching TRBD1 (6 bases). Germline CDR1 is SNHLY and CDR2 is FYNNEI. This CDR3 spans 13 amino acids. V lost 8 bases to trimming and J lost 5 bases, with 13 bases between them. Written as DNA, the CDR3 is TGTGCCAGCCTTGCAGGGGAATATCAGCCCCAGCATTTT. Its translation: CASLAGEYQPQHF.

The CDR3 nucleotides read TGTGCCAGCAGCCGGGGCGGGCAAGAGACCCAGTACTTC. Amino acids: CASSRGGQETQYF. V and J are TRBV7-8 and TRBJ2-5, with D tentatively TRBD1 or TRBD2 (5 bases each). In germline, CDR1 is SGHVS, CDR2 FQNEAQ. CDR3 length: 13 amino acids. V gave up 5 bases and J gave up 2 bases, with 9 bases separating them.

The rearrangement links TRBV5-1 to TRBJ1-3; maybe TRBD1 (6 bases). In germline, CDR1 is SGHRS, CDR2 YFSETQ. The CDR3 covers 15 residues. V was pared by 5 bases and J by 4 bases, with 16 bases between. The chain's CDR3 is CASRPTGIGGNTIYF. The CDR3 DNA sequence: TGCGCCAGCAGACCTACAGGGATTGGAGGAAACACCATATATTTT.

This clone was seen once. The rearrangement uses TRBV5-1 and TRBJ2-3; no clear D gene. The V gene lost 7 bases and the J gene lost 4 bases, with 16 bases spanning the gap. The CDR3 is made up of 14 amino acids. The V gene's germline CDR1 is SGHRS and CDR2 YFSETQ. The CDR3 coding sequence is TGCGCCAGCTGCGCCTCGAGTCCCCCAGATACGCAGTATTTT. It codes for CASCASSPPDTQYF.

This clone came up once. This chain connects TRBV12-5 to TRBJ2-2, with D possibly matching TRBD2 (5 bases). This CDR3 has 14 residues. Germline-derived CDR1 and CDR2 are LGHNT and FRNRAP. The V end lost 2 bases, the J end lost 8 bases, and 12 bases lay between the germline ends. CDR3 in amino acids: CASGLTGSGGELFF. The CDR3 nucleotides are TGTGCTAGTGGTTTGACTGGCTCGGGAGGGGAGCTGTTTTTT.

The chain combines TRBV5-6 with TRBJ2-2; D call uncertain. Trimming pared 2 bases from V and 8 bases from J, leaving 7 bases between. This CDR3 contains 12 residues. CDR1 is SGHDT, CDR2 YYEEEE, per germline. The CDR3 nucleotides are TGTGCCAGCAGCTTTGCGAGTGGGGAGCTGTTTTTT. Translated: CASSFASGELFF. Looking up the rest from reference TRBV5-6 and TRBJ2-2 gives the full variable domain: DAGVTQSPTHLIKTRGQQVTLRCSPKSGHDTVSWYQQALGQGPQFIFQYYEEEERQRGNFPDRFSGHQFPNYSSELNVNALLLGDSALYLCASSFASGELFFGEGSRLTVL.

This chain connects TRBV18 to TRBJ2-3, with D tentatively TRBD1 (5 bases). This CDR3 is built from 15 residues. The V end was cut by 2 bases, the J end by 2 bases, with 11 bases between. Germline CDR1 is KGHSH and CDR2 is LQKENI. The CDR3 reads CASSPRGDLTDTQYF. The CDR3 DNA sequence: TGTGCCAGCTCACCAAGGGGCGACCTCACAGATACGCAGTATTTT.

The rearrangement links TRBV15 to TRBJ1-2; a possible D gene is TRBD1 (5 bases). The CDR3 runs 15 residues. The germline V and J ends were trimmed by 0 bases and 6 bases, with 14 bases remaining between them. The germline gives CDR1 LNHNV, CDR2 YYDKDF (reference sequence). The CDR3 nucleotides are TGTGCCACCAGCAGAGACGGCAGGGAGGTGGATGGCTACACCTTC. This codes for CATSRDGREVDGYTF.

The V and J genes are TRBV20-1 and TRBJ2-3, with 7 bases that match TRBD2. Germline CDR1 reads DFQATT; CDR2 reads SNEGSKA (reference sequence). The trim removed 3 bases at V and 3 bases at J, leaving 3 bases unmatched. This CDR3 is built from 13 residues. CDR3 sequence: CSASWRGTDTQYF. Here the CDR3 DNA reads TGCAGTGCTAGTTGGCGGGGGACAGATACGCAGTATTTT.

V gene TRBV18 combines with J gene TRBJ2-1; the D is unclear. The V end lost 3 bases, the J end lost 4 bases, and 4 bases lay between the germline ends. In germline, CDR1 is KGHSH, CDR2 LQKENI. This CDR3 has 12 amino acids. The CDR3 is CASSPAYNEQFF. CDR3 nucleotide sequence: TGTGCCAGCTCACCTGCGTACAATGAGCAGTTCTTC.

This rearrangement joins TRBV29-1 to TRBJ2-7; 8 bases are shared with TRBD2. From germline, CDR1 is SQVTM and CDR2 ANQGSEA. The CDR3 runs 12 residues. After removal of 7 bases from V and 6 bases from J, the junction contained 8 bases not matched to a gene. CDR3 amino acids: CSDLGRVSEQYF. For the CDR3, the DNA is TGCAGCGATCTCGGGAGGGTCTCCGAGCAGTACTTC.

This sequence joins TRBV9 and TRBJ2-2; 10 bases line up with TRBD2. The ends lost 1 base at V and 3 bases at J; junction bases unmatched: 3. CDR1 SGDLS and CDR2 YYNGEE come from the germline V gene. This CDR3 is built from 16 residues. CDR3 in amino acids: CASSVLAGGHTGELFF. CDR3 bases: TGTGCCAGCAGCGTATTAGCGGGAGGACACACCGGGGAGCTGTTTTTT.

This clone was observed a handful of times. The V and J genes are TRBV5-1 and TRBJ1-5; D is possibly TRBD1 (5 bases). CDR3 size: 15 residues. V gave up 1 base and J gave up 7 bases, with 15 bases separating them. CDR1 and CDR2 from the germline V gene are SGHRS and YFSETQ. In DNA, the CDR3 is TGCGCCAGCAGCTTGAGACCGGGGGGGGAGCAGCCCCAGCATTTT. It is translated as CASSLRPGGEQPQHF.

J is TRBJ2-7 and V is TRBV25-1; D uncertain. Trimming pared 8 bases from V and 0 bases from J, leaving 14 bases between. Per germline, CDR1 MGHDK and CDR2 SYGVNS. This CDR3 comprises 14 residues. The CDR3 loop is CASSLRSRSYEQYF. The DNA for the CDR3 is TGTGCCAGCTCACTCAGGTCCCGCTCCTACGAGCAGTACTTC.

V usage is TRBV6-1 and J usage is TRBJ1-3; possible D gene TRBD1, 5 bases. This CDR3 spans 15 amino acids. Germline assignment: CDR1 MNHNS and CDR2 SASEGT. Trimming took 2 bases from V and 4 from J, leaving 12 bases between them. The CDR3 DNA follows: TGTGCCAGCAGTGAACCGGGGGAGACCGGAAACACCATATATTTT. Translating it yields CASSEPGETGNTIYF.

The chain combines TRBV19 with TRBJ2-7, with TRBD2 matching 12 bases. The CDR3 spans 19 residues. V trimming: 3 bases; J trimming: 1 base; junction bases outside the gene matches: 13. From germline, CDR1 is LNHDA and CDR2 SQIVND (reference sequence). This CDR3 is CASSIPPTSGRIGSYEQYF. For the CDR3, the DNA is TGTGCCAGTAGTATTCCCCCCACTAGCGGGAGGATAGGGTCCTACGAGCAGTACTTC.